This is a list of T cell receptor beta chains from one sample in a study of blood T cells in healthy people across ages. TCRdb used MiXCR to reprocess the 5' RACE reads, holding one entry per CDR3 protein. The sample consists of 700,000 to 850,000 distinct CDR3 sequences, under 40% of them appearing once. Material for sequencing was blood. The receptors originated from a young man in good health. Both conserved end residues are part of each CDR3. The D gene is left open where the match is weak. Part of the rows lack a size; the others show once, few, many or a class for expanded clones.

TRBJ2-3	few	19	TRBD1	TRBV6-5	TGTGCCAGCAGTTCCTATAGGGACAGCGTAAGAACTTACACAGATACGCAGTATTTT	CASSSYRDSVRTYTDTQYF
TRBJ2-1	.	15	.	TRBV5-6	TGTGCCAGCAGCCCCCTAGGGACGGAGTACAATGAGCAGTTCTTC	CASSPLGTEYNEQFF
TRBJ1-2	few	14	.	TRBV7-3	TGTGCCAGCAGCTTATCGGGGGCAGGGACTGGCTACACCTTC	CASSLSGAGTGYTF
TRBJ1-1	.	14	TRBD1	TRBV9	TGTGCCAGCAGTCCACGGGCAGGGGGCACTGAAGCTTTCTTT	CASSPRAGGTEAFF
TRBJ1-2	few	14	TRBD1	TRBV9	TGTGCCAGCAGCGTCCAGGGGGATAACTATGGCTACACCTTC	CASSVQGDNYGYTF
TRBJ2-3	.	14	TRBD2	TRBV7-9	TGTGCCGCGGTGAGCGGGGTAGACACAGATACGCAGTATTTT	CAAVSGVDTDTQYF
TRBJ2-1	few	15	.	TRBV12-3/TRBV12-4	TGTGCCAGCAGCCATGACGGAGTCTCCTACAATGAGCAGTTCTTC	CASSHDGVSYNEQFF
TRBJ2-3	.	15	.	TRBV9	TGTGCCAGCAGCGTACAGGGGCGACCCACAGATACGCAGTATTTT	CASSVQGRPTDTQYF
TRBJ2-7	few	15	TRBD1	TRBV20-1	TGCAGTGCTAGAGATATCGGGACAGGGATCAACGAGCAGTACTTC	CSARDIGTGINEQYF
TRBJ1-6	.	15	.	TRBV12-3/TRBV12-4	TGTGCCAGCAGTTCTACAGGGACCGATAATTCACCCCTCCACTTT	CASSSTGTDNSPLHF
TRBJ1-1	.	16	.	TRBV4-1	TGCGCCAGCAGCCAAGGACTACAAGGGCCGAACACTGAAGCTTTCTTT	CASSQGLQGPNTEAFF
TRBJ2-7	few	14	TRBD1	TRBV9	TGTGCCAGCAGCCCCCGGACAGGGCCCTACGAGCAGTACTTC	CASSPRTGPYEQYF
TRBJ2-7	.	11	.	TRBV27	TGTGCCAGCAGTTCATACGGCGAGCAGTACTTC	CASSSYGEQYF
TRBJ2-5	few	16	.	TRBV9	TGTGCCAGCAGCCTTCTCCCGGACGAAAGTTTGGGGACCCAGTACTTC	CASSLLPDESLGTQYF
TRBJ2-1	few	15	.	TRBV5-1	TGCGCCAGCAGCCCTCCCGTGGACTCCTACAATGAGCAGTTCTTC	CASSPPVDSYNEQFF
TRBJ1-2	.	12	.	TRBV20-1	TGCAGTGCCGGGGGCCGAGCCCTGGGCTACACCTTC	CSAGGRALGYTF
TRBJ1-2	.	17	TRBD1	TRBV14	TGTGCCAGCAGCCAAAAAATAGGACAGGGTCTCAGCTATGGCTACACCTTC	CASSQKIGQGLSYGYTF
TRBJ2-1	once	12	TRBD1	TRBV20-1	TGCAGCGGGGACAGGGGGGGTCGTGAGCAGTTCTTC	CSGDRGGREQFF
TRBJ1-4	few	15	.	TRBV7-8	TGTGCCAGCAGCTCCGAATATGCAACTAATGAAAAACTGTTTTTT	CASSSEYATNEKLFF
TRBJ2-5	.	14	.	TRBV9	TGTGCCAGCAGCGCCCTAGCGACCCAAGAGACCCAGTACTTC	CASSALATQETQYF
TRBJ2-5	many	14	.	TRBV7-2	TGTGCCAGCAGCTTAGCATGGACATCGAAGACCCAGTACTTC	CASSLAWTSKTQYF
TRBJ1-1	few	14	TRBD1	TRBV9	TGTGCCAGCAGCGCAGGGACAGCAGACACTGAAGCTTTCTTT	CASSAGTADTEAFF
TRBJ1-1	.	11	.	TRBV12-3/TRBV12-4	TGTGCCAGCAGTGGTGGGCTGGGCGCTTTCTTT	CASSGGLGAFF
TRBJ2-5	.	16	.	TRBV7-2	TGTGCCAGCAGCCTCATCGGGCCAAACGCACAAGAGACCCAGTACTTC	CASSLIGPNAQETQYF
TRBJ1-2	.	13	.	TRBV7-2	TGTGCCAGCAGCCGGACTAGCCTGGCTGGCTACACCTTC	CASSRTSLAGYTF
TRBJ2-5	.	13	TRBD1	TRBV6-6	TGTGCCAGCAGAGAGACAGGGGGGGAGACCCAGTACTTC	CASRETGGETQYF
TRBJ1-2	.	14	.	TRBV27	TGTGCCAGCAGTTCTCCCGGGGCTAACTATGGCTACACCTTC	CASSSPGANYGYTF
TRBJ1-5	.	16	TRBD1	TRBV20-1	TGCGGTGCCCGGAGGGACAGGGGAGGTGGCAATCAGCCCCAGCATTTT	CGARRDRGGGNQPQHF
TRBJ2-1	.	14	TRBD1	TRBV5-6	TGTGCCAGCTTGCCGGGACAGACCTTTAATGAGCAGTTCTTC	CASLPGQTFNEQFF
TRBJ2-7	.	14	.	TRBV7-2	TGTGCCAGCAGCTTGGCGGGAAAGTCCTACGAGCAGTACTTC	CASSLAGKSYEQYF
TRBJ1-4	.	14	TRBD1	TRBV4-2	TGTGCCAGCAGCCAAGAAGACAGGGGCGAAAAACTGTTTTTT	CASSQEDRGEKLFF
TRBJ2-1	.	15	.	TRBV7-2	TGTGCCAGCAGCTTAACAGCGATCCCCTACAATGAGCAGTTCTTC	CASSLTAIPYNEQFF
TRBJ1-1	.	14	.	TRBV12-3/TRBV12-4	TGTGCCAGCAGTTCTCGCAGCATGAACACTGAAGCTTTCTTT	CASSSRSMNTEAFF
TRBJ2-3	few	15	TRBD1	TRBV12-3/TRBV12-4	TGTGCCAGCAGATCCGGACAGGGTAGCACAGATACGCAGTATTTT	CASRSGQGSTDTQYF
TRBJ2-1	few	15	.	TRBV10-3	TGTGCCGCTACAGGGGGGGATAGCTCCTACAATGAGCAGTTCTTC	CAATGGDSSYNEQFF
TRBJ1-4	.	15	.	TRBV20-1	TGCAGTGCGCGGGACCCCAGGGATTCTGATGAAAAACTGTTTTTT	CSARDPRDSDEKLFF
TRBJ2-7	few	14	.	TRBV6-2/TRBV6-3	TGTGCCAGCAGTGCACCCGGGACCACCTACGAGCAGTACTTC	CASSAPGTTYEQYF
TRBJ1-4	once	13	.	TRBV29-1	TGCAGCGTTGAAGAGTCCAGGGAAGAAAAACTGTTTTTT	CSVEESREEKLFF
TRBJ1-4	.	14	.	TRBV29-1	TGCAGCGTTGAAGTGCAGGGGAAGGATGAAAAACTGTTTTTT	CSVEVQGKDEKLFF
TRBJ2-1	.	17	TRBD2	TRBV19	TGTGCCAGTAGTCTTAAGCGGGGGGCGATAGAGTCGGATGAGCAGTTCTTC	CASSLKRGAIESDEQFF
TRBJ1-1	.	16	.	TRBV20-1	TGCAGTGCTAGGCGCAGGGCGAGGTCTCCCACCACTGAAACTTTCTTT	CSARRRARSPTTETFF
TRBJ2-3	.	14	TRBD2	TRBV7-9	TGTGCCAGCAGCACTGGCGGGAGGGCAGATACGCAGTATTTT	CASSTGGRADTQYF
TRBJ1-1	.	12	.	TRBV6-6	TGTGCCAGCAGTGATAACCCCACTGAAGCTTTCTTT	CASSDNPTEAFF
TRBJ2-2	once	15	.	TRBV11-2	TGTGCCAGCAGCTTAGGAGCTGGGACCGGCTATAGGCTGTTTTTT	CASSLGAGTGYRLFF
TRBJ2-7	few	14	.	TRBV14	TGTGCCAGCAGCCAGGCACTCCCACCCTTCGGGCAGTACTTC	CASSQALPPFGQYF
TRBJ1-4	few	12	.	TRBV11-2	TGTGCCAGCAGCCCCGCGAGGGAAAAACTGTTTTTT	CASSPAREKLFF
TRBJ1-1	.	15	TRBD1	TRBV4-3	TGCGCCAGCAGCTACGGGACAGGACCGAACACTGAAGCTTTCTTT	CASSYGTGPNTEAFF
TRBJ1-2	.	13	.	TRBV6-2/TRBV6-3	TGTGCCAGCAGGACACCTTCCTCCTATGGCTACACCTTC	CASRTPSSYGYTF
TRBJ2-3	.	15	.	TRBV20-1	TGCAGTGCGCGGGGCAGCGCGCCATTGGCAGATACGCAGTATTTT	CSARGSAPLADTQYF
TRBJ2-4	.	13	.	TRBV14	TGTGCCAGCAGCCAATCAATCGAAGACATTCAGTACTTC	CASSQSIEDIQYF
TRBJ1-5	few	14	TRBD1	TRBV5-1	TGCGCCAGCAATGGGACAGGTTCTAATCAGCCCCAGCATTTT	CASNGTGSNQPQHF
TRBJ2-3	few	14	TRBD1	TRBV5-6	TGTGCCAGCAGCCTGGGACAGGAGACAGATACGCAGTATTTT	CASSLGQETDTQYF
TRBJ2-4	many	17	.	TRBV12-3/TRBV12-4	TGTGCCAGCAGTTTAGGGCGGGGGCTCTCAGCCAAAAACATTCAGTACTTC	CASSLGRGLSAKNIQYF
TRBJ1-4	.	16	.	TRBV14	TGTGCCAGCAGCCAAGGGGGTCAGGGAAGAAATGAAAAACTGTTTTTT	CASSQGGQGRNEKLFF
TRBJ2-5	few	14	.	TRBV5-1	TGCGCCAGCAGCCGTAGACGGGATTCGGGGACCCAGTACTTC	CASSRRRDSGTQYF
TRBJ2-3	few	17	TRBD1	TRBV7-9	TGTGCCAGCAGCTTAGGCCAGGGGGCTTGGAGGGGAGATACGCAGTATTTT	CASSLGQGAWRGDTQYF
TRBJ2-7	many	15	TRBD1	TRBV10-3	TGTGCCATCAGTGAGCGGGGACAGGGATCCTACGAGCAGTACTTC	CAISERGQGSYEQYF
TRBJ2-2	.	14	.	TRBV5-3	TGTGCCAGAAGCTTGGGTCTGAACACCGGGGAGCTGTTTTTT	CARSLGLNTGELFF
TRBJ2-5	few	17	TRBD2	TRBV4-3	TGCGCCAGCAGCCAAGATGGAACCGGGGGGGCCTCAGATGAGCAGTACTTC	CASSQDGTGGASDEQYF
TRBJ2-7	few	21	.	TRBV7-3	TGTGCCAGCAGCTTATTTCCTCCCGTGGGGGTGCGTTACCGGTTTACCTACGAGCAGTACTTC	CASSLFPPVGVRYRFTYEQYF